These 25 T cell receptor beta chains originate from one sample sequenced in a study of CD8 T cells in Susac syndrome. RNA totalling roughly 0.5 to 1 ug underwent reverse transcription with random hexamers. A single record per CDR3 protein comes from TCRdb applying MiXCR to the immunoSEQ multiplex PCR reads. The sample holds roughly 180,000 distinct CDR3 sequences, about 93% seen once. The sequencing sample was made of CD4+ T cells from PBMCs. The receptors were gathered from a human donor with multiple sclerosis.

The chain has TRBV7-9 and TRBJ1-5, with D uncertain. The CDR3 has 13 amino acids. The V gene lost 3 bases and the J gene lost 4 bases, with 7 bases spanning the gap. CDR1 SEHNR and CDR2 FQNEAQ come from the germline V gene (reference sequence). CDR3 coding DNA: TGTGCCAGCAGCTTTGGGAAAAATCAGCCCCAGCATTTT. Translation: CASSFGKNQPQHF.

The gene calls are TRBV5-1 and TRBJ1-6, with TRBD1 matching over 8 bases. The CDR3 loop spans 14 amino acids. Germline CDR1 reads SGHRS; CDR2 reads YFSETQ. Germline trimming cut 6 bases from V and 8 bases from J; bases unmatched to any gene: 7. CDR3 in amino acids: CASKATTGDSPLHF. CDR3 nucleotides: TGCGCCAGCAAGGCCACGACAGGGGATTCACCCCTCCACTTT.

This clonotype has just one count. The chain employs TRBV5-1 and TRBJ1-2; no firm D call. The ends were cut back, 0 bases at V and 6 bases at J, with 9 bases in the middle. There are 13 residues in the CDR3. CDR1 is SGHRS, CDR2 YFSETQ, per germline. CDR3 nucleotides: TGCGCCAGCAGCTTGGCCGGCGGGGATGGCTACACCTTC. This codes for CASSLAGGDGYTF. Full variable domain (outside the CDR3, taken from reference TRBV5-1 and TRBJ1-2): KAGVTQTPRYLIKTRGQQVTLSCSPISGHRSVSWYQQTPGQGLQFLFEYFSETQRNKGNFPGRFSGRQFSNSRSEMNVSTLELGDSALYLCASSLAGGDGYTFGSGTRLTVV.

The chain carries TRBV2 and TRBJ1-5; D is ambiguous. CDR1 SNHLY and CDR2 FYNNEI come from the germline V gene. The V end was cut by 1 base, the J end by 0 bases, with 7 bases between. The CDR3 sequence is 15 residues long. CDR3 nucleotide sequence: TGTGCCAGCAGTGAAGGTGATTATAGCAATCAGCCCCAGCATTTT. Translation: CASSEGDYSNQPQHF.

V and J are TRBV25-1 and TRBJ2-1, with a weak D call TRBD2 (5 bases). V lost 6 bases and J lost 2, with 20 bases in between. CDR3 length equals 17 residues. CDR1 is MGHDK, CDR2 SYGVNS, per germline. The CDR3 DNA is TGTGCCAGCAGCCCTGTTAAGGTGGGAGCAACCTACAATGAGCAGTTCTTC. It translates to CASSPVKVGATYNEQFF.

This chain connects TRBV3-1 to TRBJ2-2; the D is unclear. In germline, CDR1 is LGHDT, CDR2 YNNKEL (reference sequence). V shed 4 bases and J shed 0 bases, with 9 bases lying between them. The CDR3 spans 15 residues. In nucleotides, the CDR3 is TGTGCCAGCAGCCGTCCTACCGCGAACACCGGGGAGCTGTTTTTT. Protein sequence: CASSRPTANTGELFF.

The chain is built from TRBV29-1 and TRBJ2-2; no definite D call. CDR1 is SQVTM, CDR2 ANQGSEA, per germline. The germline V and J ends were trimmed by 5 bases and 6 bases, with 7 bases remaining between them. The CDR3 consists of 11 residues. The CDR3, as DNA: TGCAGCGTTTGGACGGCCGGGGAGCTGTTTTTT. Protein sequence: CSVWTAGELFF.

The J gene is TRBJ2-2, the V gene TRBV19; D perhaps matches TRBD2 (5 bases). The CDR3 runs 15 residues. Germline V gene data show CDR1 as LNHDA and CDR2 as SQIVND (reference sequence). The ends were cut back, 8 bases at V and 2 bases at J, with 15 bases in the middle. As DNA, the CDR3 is TGTGCCAGTCAAAGGACTTTCTTAAACACCGGGGAGCTGTTTTTT. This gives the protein CASQRTFLNTGELFF.

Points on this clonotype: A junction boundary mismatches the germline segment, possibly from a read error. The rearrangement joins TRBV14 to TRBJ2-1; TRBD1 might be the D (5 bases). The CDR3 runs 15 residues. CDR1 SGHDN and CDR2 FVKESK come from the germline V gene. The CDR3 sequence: CASSHRQLSYNGQFF. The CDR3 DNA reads TGTGCCAGCAGCCATCGACAGCTCTCCTACAATGGGCAGTTCTTC.

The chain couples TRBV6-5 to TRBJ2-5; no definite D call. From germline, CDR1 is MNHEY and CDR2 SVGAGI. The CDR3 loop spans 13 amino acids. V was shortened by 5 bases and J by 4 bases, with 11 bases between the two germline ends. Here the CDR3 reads CASSLVNRETQYF. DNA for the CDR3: TGTGCCAGCAGTCTAGTAAACCGAGAGACCCAGTACTTC.

CDR3: CASSEYFRRGVRYGYTF. The CDR3 region has the DNA TGTGCCAGCAGTGAATATTTTCGTCGTGGGGTTAGGTATGGCTACACCTTC. The chain couples TRBV2 to TRBJ1-2; no clear D gene. Germline assignment: CDR1 SNHLY and CDR2 FYNNEI. V was clipped by 2 bases and J by 5 bases, with 21 bases between them. This CDR3 region has 17 residues.

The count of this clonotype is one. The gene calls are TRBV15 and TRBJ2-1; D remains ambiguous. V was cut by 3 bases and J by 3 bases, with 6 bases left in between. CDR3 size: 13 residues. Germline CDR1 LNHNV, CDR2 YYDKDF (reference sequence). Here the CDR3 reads CATSRTSYNEQFF. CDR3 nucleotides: TGTGCCACCAGCAGGACCAGCTACAATGAGCAGTTCTTC.

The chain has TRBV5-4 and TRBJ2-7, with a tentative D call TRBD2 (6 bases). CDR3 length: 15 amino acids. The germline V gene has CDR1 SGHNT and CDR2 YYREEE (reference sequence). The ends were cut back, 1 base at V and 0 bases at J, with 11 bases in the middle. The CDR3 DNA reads TGTGCCAGCAGCTTGCCGGGGGAGAGCTCCTACGAGCAGTACTTC. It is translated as CASSLPGESSYEQYF.

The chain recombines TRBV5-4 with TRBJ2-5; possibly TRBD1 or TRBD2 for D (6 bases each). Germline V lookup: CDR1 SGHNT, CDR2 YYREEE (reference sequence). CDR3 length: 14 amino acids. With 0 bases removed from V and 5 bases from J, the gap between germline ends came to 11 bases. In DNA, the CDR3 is TGTGCCAGCAGCTTGGACGGGGGCCGGGAGACCCAGTACTTC. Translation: CASSLDGGRETQYF.

The DNA for the CDR3 is TGTGCCAGCAGCTCACAGGGGGCGACTGGAAACACCATATATTTT. It encodes CASSSQGATGNTIYF. This chain uses TRBV5-4 with TRBJ1-3, with 9 bases identical to TRBD1. CDR1 SGHNT and CDR2 YYREEE come from the germline V gene (reference sequence). The CDR3 has 15 residues. Trimming cost V 3 bases and J 2 bases; bases outside gene matches: 3. Full variable domain (outside the CDR3, taken from reference TRBV5-4 and TRBJ1-3): ETGVTQSPTHLIKTRGQQVTLRCSSQSGHNTVSWYQQALGQGPQFIFQYYREEENGRGNFPPRFSGLQFPNYSSELNVNALELDDSALYLCASSSQGATGNTIYFGEGSWLTVV.

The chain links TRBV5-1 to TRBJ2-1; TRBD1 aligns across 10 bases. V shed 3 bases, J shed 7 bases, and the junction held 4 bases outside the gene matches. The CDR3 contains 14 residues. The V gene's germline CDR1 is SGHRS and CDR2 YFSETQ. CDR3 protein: CASSSTGGENEQFF. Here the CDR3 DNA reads TGCGCCAGCAGCTCGACAGGGGGCGAGAATGAGCAGTTCTTC.

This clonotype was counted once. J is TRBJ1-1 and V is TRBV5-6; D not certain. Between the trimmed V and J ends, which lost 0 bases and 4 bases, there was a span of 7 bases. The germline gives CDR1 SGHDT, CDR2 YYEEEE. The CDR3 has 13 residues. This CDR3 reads CASSLVTGTEAFF. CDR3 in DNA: TGTGCCAGCAGCTTGGTAACGGGCACTGAAGCTTTCTTT.

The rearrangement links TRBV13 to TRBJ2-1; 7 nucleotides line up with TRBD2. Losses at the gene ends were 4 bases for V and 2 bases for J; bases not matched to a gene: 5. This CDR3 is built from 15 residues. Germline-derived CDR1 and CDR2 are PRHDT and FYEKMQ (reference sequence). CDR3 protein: CASSSDLAAYNEQFF. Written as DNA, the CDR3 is TGTGCCAGCAGCTCCGACCTAGCGGCCTACAATGAGCAGTTCTTC. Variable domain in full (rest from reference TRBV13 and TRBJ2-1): AAGVIQSPRHLIKEKRETATLKCYPIPRHDTVYWYQQGPGQDPQFLISFYEKMQSDKGSIPDRFSAQQFSDYHSELNMSSLELGDSALYFCASSSDLAAYNEQFFGPGTRLTVL.

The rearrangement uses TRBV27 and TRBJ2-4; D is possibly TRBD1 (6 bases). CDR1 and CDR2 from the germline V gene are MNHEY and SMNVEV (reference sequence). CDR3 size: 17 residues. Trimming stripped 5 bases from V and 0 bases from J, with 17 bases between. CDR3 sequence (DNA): TGTGCCAGCAGTCAAGTCAGGGGCCTCGTAGCCAAAAACATTCAGTACTTC. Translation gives CASSQVRGLVAKNIQYF.

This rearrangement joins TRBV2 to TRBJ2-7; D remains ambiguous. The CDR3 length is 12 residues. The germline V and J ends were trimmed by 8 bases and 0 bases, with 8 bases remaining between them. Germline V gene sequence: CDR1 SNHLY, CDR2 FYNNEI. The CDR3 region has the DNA TGTGCCAGCGCTGGCAACTCCTACGAGCAGTACTTC. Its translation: CASAGNSYEQYF.

CDR3 nucleotides: TGTGCCAGCTACTATATGGGGCGGAGCTCCTACAATGAGCAGTTCTTC. Translation: CASYYMGRSSYNEQFF. The chain uses TRBV2 and TRBJ2-1; TRBD1 might be the D (5 bases). Germline loops: CDR1 SNHLY, CDR2 FYNNEI. The CDR3 is 16 residues long. Trimming removed 8 bases at V and 0 bases at J, with 17 bases between.

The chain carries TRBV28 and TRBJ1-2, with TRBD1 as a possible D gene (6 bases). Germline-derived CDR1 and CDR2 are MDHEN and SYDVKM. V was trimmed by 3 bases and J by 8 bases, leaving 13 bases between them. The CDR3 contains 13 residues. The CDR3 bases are TGTGCCAGCAGTTTGTATGGGGGGCTGGGCTACACCTTC. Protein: CASSLYGGLGYTF.

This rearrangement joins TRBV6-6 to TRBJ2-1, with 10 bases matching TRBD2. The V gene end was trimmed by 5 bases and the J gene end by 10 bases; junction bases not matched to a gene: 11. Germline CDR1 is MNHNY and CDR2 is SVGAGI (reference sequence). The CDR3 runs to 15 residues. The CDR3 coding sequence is TGTGCCAGCAGTCCCCTAGCGGGGGCCACCTGGGAGCAGTTCTTC. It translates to CASSPLAGATWEQFF.

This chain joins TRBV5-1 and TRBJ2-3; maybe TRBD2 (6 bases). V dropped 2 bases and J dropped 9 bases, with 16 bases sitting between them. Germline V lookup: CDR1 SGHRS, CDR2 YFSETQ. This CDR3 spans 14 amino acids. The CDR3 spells CASSLLRLGLTQYF. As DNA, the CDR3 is TGCGCCAGCAGCTTACTACGACTAGGCCTCACGCAGTATTTT.

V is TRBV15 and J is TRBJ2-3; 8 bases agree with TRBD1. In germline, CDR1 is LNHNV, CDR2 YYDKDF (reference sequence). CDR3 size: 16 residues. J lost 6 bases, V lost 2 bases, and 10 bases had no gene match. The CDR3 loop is CATSRSLDRVVDTQYF. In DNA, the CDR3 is TGTGCCACCAGCAGATCCCTGGACAGGGTGGTCGATACGCAGTATTTT.